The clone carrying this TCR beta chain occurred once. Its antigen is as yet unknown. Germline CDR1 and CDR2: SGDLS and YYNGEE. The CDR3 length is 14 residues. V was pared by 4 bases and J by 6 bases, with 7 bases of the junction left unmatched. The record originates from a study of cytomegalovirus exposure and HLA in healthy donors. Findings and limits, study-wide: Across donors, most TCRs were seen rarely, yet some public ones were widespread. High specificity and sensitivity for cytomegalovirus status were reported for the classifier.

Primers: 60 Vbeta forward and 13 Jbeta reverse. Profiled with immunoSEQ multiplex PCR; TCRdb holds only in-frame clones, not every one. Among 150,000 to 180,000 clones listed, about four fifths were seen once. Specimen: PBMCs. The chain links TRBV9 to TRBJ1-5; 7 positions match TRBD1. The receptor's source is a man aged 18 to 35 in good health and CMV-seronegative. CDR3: CASSPRQGGQPQHF. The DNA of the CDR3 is TGTGCCAGCAGCCCACGACAGGGCGGTCAGCCCCAGCATTTT.